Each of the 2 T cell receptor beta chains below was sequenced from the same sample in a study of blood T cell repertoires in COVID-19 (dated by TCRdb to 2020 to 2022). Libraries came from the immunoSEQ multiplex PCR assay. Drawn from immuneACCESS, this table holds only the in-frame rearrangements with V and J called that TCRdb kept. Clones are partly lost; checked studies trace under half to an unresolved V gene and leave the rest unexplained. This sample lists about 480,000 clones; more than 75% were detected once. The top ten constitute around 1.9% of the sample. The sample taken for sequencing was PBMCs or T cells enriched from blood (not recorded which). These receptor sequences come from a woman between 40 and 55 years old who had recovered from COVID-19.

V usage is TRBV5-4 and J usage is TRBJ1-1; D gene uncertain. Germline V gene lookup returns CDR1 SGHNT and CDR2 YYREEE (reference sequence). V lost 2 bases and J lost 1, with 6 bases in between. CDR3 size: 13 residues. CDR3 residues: CASSLQENTEAFF. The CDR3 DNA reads TGTGCCAGCAGCTTACAAGAGAACACTGAAGCTTTCTTT.

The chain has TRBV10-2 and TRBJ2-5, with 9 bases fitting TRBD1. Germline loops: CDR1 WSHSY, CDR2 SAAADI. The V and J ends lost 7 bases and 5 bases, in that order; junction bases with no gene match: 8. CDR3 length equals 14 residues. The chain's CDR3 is CASINTGGSETQYF. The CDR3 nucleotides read TGCGCCAGCATAAATACAGGGGGCAGCGAGACCCAGTACTTC.